This T cell receptor (beta chain) was sequenced during a study of early T cells in non-severe SARS-CoV-2 infection. Background on the study: Sequencing of bulk RNA from unsorted whole blood was done, without chain pairing.

This clonotype was observed many times. Its antigen is unidentified. Individual cDNA molecules were tagged with unique molecular identifiers. TCRdb reprocessed the 5' RACE reads via MiXCR and lists one record per CDR3 protein. The sample yields around 76,000 distinct CDR3 sequences, 10% to 15% seen once. Overall study results and limits: VDJdb-based annotation leaned toward anti-spike CD8 responses and missed private and CD4 specificities.

V was trimmed by 0 bases and J by 6 bases, leaving 7 bases between them. The CDR3 runs to 12 residues. Germline V gives CDR1 SGHRS, CDR2 YFSETQ. This clonotype originated in an adult who was a healthcare worker with PCR-confirmed SARS-CoV-2 infection or an uninfected control (not recorded which). The genes are TRBV5-1 and TRBJ2-7, with a possible D match to TRBD1 (5 bases). Specimen: whole blood. CDR3 coding DNA: TGCGCCAGCAGCTTGGGGGGCCGCGAGCAGTACTTC. It yields the protein CASSLGGREQYF.